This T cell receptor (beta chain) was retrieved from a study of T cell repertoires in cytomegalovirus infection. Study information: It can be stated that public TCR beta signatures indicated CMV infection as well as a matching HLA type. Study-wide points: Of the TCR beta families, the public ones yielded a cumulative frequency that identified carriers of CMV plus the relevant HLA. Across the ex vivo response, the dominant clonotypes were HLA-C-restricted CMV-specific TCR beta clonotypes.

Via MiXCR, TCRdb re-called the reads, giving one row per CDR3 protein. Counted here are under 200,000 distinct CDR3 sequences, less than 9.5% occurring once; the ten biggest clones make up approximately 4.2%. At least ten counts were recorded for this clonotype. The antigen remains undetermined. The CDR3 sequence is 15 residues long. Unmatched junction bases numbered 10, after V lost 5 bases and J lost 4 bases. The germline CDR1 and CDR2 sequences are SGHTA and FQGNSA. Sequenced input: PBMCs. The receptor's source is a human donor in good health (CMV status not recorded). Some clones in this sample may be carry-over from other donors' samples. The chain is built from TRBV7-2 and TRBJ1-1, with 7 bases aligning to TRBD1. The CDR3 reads CASSERTGVATEAFF. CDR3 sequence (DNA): TGTGCCAGCAGCGAAAGAACAGGGGTGGCCACTGAAGCTTTCTTT.